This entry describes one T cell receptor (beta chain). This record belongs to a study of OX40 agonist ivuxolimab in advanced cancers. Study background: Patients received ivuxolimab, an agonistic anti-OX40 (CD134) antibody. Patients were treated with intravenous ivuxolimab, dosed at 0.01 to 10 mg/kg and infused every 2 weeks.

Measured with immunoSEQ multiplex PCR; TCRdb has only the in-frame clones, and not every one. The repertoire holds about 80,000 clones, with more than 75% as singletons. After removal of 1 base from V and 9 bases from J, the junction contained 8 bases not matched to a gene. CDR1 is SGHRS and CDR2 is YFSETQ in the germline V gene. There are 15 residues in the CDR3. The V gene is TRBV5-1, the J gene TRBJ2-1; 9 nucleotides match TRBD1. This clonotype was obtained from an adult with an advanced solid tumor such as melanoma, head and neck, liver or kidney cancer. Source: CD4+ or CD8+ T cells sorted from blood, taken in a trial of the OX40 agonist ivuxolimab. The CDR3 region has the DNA TGCGCCAGCAGCTTGCGTACAGGGGGCATTGGTGAGCAGTTCTTC. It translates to CASSLRTGGIGEQFF.